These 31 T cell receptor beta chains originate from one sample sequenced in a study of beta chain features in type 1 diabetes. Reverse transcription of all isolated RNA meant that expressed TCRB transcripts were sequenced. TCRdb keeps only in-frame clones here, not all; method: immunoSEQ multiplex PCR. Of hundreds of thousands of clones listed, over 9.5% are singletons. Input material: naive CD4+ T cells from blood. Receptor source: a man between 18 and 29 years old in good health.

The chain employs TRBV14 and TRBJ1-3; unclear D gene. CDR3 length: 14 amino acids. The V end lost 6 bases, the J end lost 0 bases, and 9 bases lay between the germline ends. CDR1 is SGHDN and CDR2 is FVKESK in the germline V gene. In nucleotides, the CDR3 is TGTGCCAGCAGGGTATCAGTCTCTGGAAACACCATATATTTT. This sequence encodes CASRVSVSGNTIYF.

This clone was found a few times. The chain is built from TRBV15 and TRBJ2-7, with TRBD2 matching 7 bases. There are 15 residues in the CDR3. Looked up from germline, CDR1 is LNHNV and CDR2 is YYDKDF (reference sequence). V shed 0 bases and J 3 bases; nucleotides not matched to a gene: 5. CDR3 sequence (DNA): TGTGCCACCAGCAGAGATGGTGGGAGGGACTACGAGCAGTACTTC. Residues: CATSRDGGRDYEQYF.

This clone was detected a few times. The chain's CDR3 is CAWNRGQHTGELFF. DNA of the CDR3: TGTGCCTGGAATAGGGGACAGCACACCGGGGAGCTGTTTTTT. The chain couples TRBV30 to TRBJ2-2; 7 nucleotides align to TRBD1. Germline V lookup: CDR1 GTSNPN, CDR2 SVGIG (reference sequence). The CDR3 contains 14 residues. Trimming took 4 bases from V and 3 from J; bases not matched to a gene: 5.

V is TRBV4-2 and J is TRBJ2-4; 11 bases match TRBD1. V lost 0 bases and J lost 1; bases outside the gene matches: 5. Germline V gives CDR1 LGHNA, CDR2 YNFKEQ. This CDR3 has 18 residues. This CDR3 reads CASSQDMDRGRAKNIQYF. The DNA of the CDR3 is TGTGCCAGCAGCCAAGATATGGACAGGGGGCGTGCCAAAAACATTCAGTACTTC.

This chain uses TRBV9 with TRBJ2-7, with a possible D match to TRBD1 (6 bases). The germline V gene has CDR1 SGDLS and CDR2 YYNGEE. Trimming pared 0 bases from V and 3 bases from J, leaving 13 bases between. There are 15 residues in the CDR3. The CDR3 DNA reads TGTGCCAGCAGCGTAGCGGCAGGGGTGGTCTACGAGCAGTACTTC. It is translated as CASSVAAGVVYEQYF.

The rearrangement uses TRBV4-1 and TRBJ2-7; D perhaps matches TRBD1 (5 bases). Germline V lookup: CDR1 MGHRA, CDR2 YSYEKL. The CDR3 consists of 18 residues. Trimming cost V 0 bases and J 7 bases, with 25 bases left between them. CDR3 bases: TGCGCCAGCAGCCAAGATCAAAGCTTTAGGACACCCGCTGAGGAGCAGTACTTC. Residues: CASSQDQSFRTPAEEQYF.

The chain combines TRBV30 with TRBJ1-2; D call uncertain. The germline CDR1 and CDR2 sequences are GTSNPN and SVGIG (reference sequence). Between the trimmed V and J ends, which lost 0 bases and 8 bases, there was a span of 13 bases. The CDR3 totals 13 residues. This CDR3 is CAWSVRLGEGYTF. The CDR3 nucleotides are TGTGCCTGGAGTGTACGACTCGGGGAAGGCTACACCTTC.

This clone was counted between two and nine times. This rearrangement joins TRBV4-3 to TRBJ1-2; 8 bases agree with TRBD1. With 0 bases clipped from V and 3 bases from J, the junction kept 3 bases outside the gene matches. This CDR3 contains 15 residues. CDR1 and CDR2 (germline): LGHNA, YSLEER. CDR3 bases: TGCGCCAGCAGCCAAGAACGACAGGGGTACTATGGCTACACCTTC. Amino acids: CASSQERQGYYGYTF.

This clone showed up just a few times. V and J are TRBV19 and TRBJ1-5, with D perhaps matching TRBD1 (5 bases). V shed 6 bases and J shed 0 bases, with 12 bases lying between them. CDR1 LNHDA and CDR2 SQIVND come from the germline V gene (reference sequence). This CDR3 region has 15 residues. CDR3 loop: CASRGQGYSNQPQHF. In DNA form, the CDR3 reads TGTGCCAGTAGGGGCCAGGGCTATAGCAATCAGCCCCAGCATTTT. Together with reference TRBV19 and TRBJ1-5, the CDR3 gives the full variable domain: DGGITQSPKYLFRKEGQNVTLSCEQNLNHDAMYWYRQDPGQGLRLIYYSQIVNDFQKGDIAEGYSVSREKKESFPLTVTSAQKNPTAFYLCASRGQGYSNQPQHFGDGTRLSIL.

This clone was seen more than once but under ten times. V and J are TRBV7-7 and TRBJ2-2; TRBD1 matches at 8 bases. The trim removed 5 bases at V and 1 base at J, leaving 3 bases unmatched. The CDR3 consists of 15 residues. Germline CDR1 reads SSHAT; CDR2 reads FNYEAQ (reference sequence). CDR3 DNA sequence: TGTGCCAGCAGCCAGGACAGGGTGAACACCGGGGAGCTGTTTTTT. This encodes CASSQDRVNTGELFF.

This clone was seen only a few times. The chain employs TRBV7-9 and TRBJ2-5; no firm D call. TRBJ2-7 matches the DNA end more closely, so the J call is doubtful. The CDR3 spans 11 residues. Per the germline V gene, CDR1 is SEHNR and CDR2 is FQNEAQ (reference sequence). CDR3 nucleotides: TGTGCCAGCAGCTTTAATCTCGAGCAGTACTTC. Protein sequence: CASSFNLEQYF.

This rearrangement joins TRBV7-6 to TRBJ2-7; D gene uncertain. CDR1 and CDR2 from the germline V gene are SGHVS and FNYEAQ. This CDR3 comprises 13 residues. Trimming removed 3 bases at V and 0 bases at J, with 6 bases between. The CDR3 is CASSLSGSYEQYF. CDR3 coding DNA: TGTGCCAGCAGCTTGAGTGGCTCCTACGAGCAGTACTTC.

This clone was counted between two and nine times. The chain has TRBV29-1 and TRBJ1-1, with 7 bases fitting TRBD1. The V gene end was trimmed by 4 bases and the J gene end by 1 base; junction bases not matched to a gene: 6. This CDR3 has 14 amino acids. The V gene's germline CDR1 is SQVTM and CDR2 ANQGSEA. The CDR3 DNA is TGCAGCGTTGCAGTCAGGGGGAGGAACACTGAAGCTTTCTTT. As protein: CSVAVRGRNTEAFF.

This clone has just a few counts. The CDR3 loop is CAWRGGQRYGYTF. DNA of the CDR3: TGTGCCTGGAGGGGGGGGCAGCGCTATGGCTACACCTTC. V is TRBV30 and J is TRBJ1-2; tentatively, D is TRBD1 (6 bases). Trimming took 3 bases from V and 4 from J, leaving 12 bases between them. Per germline, CDR1 GTSNPN and CDR2 SVGIG (reference sequence). The CDR3 covers 13 residues.

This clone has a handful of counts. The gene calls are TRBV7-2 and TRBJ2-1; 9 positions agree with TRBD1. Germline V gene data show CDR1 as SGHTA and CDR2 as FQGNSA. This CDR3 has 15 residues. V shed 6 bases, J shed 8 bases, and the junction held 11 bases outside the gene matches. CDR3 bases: TGTGCCAGCAGTTCCGGGACAGGGTCTGAACATGAGCAGTTCTTC. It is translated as CASSSGTGSEHEQFF.

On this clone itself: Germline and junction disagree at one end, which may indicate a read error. CDR3 region: CASSLSGHNTGELFF. The DNA of the CDR3 is TGTGCTAGCAGCTTATCGGGACATAACACCGGGGAGCTGTTTTTT. V gene TRBV7-7 combines with J gene TRBJ2-2; D perhaps matches TRBD1 (6 bases). Germline-derived CDR1 and CDR2 are SSHAT and FNYEAQ (reference sequence). The CDR3 length is 15 residues.

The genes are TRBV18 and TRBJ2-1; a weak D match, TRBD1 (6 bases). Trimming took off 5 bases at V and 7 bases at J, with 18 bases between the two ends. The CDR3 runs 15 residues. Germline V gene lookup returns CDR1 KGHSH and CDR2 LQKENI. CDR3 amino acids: CASSSRQALGNEQFF. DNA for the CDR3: TGTGCCAGCTCATCACGACAGGCACTGGGGAATGAGCAGTTCTTC.

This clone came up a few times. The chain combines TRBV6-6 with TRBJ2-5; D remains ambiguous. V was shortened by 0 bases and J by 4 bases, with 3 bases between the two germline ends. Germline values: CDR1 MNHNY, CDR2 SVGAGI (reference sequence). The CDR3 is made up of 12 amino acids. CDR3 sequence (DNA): TGTGCCAGCAGTTACTCAGCAGAGACCCAGTACTTC. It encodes CASSYSAETQYF.

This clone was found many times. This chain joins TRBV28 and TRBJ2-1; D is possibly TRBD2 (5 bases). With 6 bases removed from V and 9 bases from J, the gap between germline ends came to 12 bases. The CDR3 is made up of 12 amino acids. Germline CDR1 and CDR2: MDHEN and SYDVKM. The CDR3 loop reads CASSPGIREQFF. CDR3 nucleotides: TGTGCCAGCAGCCCGGGAATCCGTGAGCAGTTCTTC.

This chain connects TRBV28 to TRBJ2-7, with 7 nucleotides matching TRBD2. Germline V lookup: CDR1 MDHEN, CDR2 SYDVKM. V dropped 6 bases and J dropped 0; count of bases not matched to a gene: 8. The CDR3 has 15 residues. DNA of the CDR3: TGTGCCAGCAGGGACCGGGGGAGGGTCTCCTACGAGCAGTACTTC. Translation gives CASRDRGRVSYEQYF. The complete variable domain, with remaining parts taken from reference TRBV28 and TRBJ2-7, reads DVKVTQSSRYLVKRTGEKVFLECVQDMDHENMFWYRQDPGLGLRLIYFSYDVKMKEKGDIPEGYSVSREKKERFSLILESASTNQTSMYLCASRDRGRVSYEQYFGPGTRLTVT.

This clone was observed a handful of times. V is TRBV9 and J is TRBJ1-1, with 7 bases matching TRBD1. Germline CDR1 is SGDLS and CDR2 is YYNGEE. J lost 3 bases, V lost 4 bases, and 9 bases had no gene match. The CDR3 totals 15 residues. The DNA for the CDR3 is TGTGCCAGCAGCCCGTGGGACAGCCTTCACACTGAAGCTTTCTTT. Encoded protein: CASSPWDSLHTEAFF. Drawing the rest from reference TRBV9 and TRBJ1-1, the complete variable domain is DSGVTQTPKHLITATGQRVTLRCSPRSGDLSVYWYQQSLDQGLQFLIQYYNGEERAKGNILERFSAQQFPDLHSELNLSSLELGDSALYFCASSPWDSLHTEAFFGQGTRLTVV.

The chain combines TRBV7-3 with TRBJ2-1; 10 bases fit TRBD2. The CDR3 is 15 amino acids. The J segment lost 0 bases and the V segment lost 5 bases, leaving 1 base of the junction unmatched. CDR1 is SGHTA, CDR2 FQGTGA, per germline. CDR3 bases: TGTGCCAGCAGCCCTAGCGGGAGCTCCTACAATGAGCAGTTCTTC. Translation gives CASSPSGSSYNEQFF.

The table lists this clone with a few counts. The CDR3, as DNA: TGTGCCAGCTCACGGTTCCTGGACAGAGAAGAGACCCAGTACTTC. This gives the protein CASSRFLDREETQYF. The V and J genes are TRBV18 and TRBJ2-5; D is possibly TRBD1 (6 bases). Germline values: CDR1 KGHSH, CDR2 LQKENI. The CDR3 sequence is 15 residues long. The ends were cut back, 4 bases at V and 3 bases at J, with 15 bases in the middle. The whole variable domain, remainder taken from reference TRBV18 and TRBJ2-5, is NAGVMQNPRHLVRRRGQEARLRCSPMKGHSHVYWYRQLPEEGLKFMVYLQKENIIDESGMPKERFSAEFPKEGPSILRIQQVVRGDSAAYFCASSRFLDREETQYFGPGTRLLVL.

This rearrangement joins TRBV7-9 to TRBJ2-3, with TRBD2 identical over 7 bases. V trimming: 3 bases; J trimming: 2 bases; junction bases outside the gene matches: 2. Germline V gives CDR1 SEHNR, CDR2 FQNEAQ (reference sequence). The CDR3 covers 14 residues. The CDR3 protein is CASSFRDYTDTQYF. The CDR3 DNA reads TGTGCCAGCAGCTTCCGGGACTACACAGATACGCAGTATTTT.

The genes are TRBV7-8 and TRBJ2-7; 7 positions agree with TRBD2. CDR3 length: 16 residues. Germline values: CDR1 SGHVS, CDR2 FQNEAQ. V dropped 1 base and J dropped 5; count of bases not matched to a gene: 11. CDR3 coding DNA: TGTGCCAGCAGCTTAGTTCGGCTAGCGGTTTTTGACGAGCAGTACTTC. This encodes CASSLVRLAVFDEQYF.

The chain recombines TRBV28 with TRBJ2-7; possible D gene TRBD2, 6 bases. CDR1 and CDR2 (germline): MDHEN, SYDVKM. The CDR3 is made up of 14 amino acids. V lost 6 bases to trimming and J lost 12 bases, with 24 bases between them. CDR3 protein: CASSRPGLQTMGYF. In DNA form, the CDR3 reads TGTGCCAGCAGCAGACCGGGACTCCAAACGATGGGGTACTTC. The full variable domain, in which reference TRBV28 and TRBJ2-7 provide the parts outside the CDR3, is DVKVTQSSRYLVKRTGEKVFLECVQDMDHENMFWYRQDPGLGLRLIYFSYDVKMKEKGDIPEGYSVSREKKERFSLILESASTNQTSMYLCASSRPGLQTMGYFGPGTRLTVT.

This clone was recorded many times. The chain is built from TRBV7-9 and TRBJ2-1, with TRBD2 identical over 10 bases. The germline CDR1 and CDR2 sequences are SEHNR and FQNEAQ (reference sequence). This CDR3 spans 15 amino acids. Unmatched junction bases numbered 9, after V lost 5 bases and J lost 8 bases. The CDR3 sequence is CASSQPRLAGDEQFF. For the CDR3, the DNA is TGTGCCAGCAGCCAGCCGAGACTAGCGGGCGATGAGCAGTTCTTC.

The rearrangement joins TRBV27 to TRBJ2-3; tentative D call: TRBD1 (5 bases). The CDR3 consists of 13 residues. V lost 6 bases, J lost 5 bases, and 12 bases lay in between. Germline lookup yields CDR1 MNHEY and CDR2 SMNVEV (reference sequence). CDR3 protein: CASRGLAGDTQYF. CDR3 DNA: TGTGCCAGCAGGGGGCTTGCAGGAGATACGCAGTATTTT.

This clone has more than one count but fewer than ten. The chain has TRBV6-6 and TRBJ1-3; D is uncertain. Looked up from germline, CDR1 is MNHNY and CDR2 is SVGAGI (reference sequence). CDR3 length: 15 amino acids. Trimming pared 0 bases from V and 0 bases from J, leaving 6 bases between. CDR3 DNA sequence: TGTGCCAGCAGTTACTCGGGCACCTCTGGAAACACCATATATTTT. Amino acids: CASSYSGTSGNTIYF.

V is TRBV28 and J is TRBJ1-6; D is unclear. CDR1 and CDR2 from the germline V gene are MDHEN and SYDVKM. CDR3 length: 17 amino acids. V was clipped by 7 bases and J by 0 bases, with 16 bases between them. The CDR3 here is CASTMPRSGSYNSPLHF. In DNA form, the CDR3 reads TGTGCCAGCACCATGCCCCGGTCTGGCTCCTATAATTCACCCCTCCACTTT.

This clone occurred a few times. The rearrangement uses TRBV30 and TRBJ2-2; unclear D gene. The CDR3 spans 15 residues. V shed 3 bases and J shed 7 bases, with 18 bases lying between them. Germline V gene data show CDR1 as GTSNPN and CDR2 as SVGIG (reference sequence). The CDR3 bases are TGTGCCTGGAGCAGCACGACACGATTAGGCGGGGAGCTGTTTTTT. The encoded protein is CAWSSTTRLGGELFF.